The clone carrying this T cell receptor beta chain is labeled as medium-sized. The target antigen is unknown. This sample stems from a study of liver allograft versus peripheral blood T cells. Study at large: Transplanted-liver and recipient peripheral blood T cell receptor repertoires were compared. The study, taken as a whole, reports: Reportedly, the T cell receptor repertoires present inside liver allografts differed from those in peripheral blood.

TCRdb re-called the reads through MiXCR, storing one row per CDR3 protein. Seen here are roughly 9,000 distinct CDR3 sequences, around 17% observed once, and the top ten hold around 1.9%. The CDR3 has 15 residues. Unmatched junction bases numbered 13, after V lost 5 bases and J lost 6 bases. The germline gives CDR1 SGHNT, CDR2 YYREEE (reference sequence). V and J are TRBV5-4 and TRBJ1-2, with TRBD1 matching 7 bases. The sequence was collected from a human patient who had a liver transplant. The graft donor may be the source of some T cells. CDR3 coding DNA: TGTGCCAGCAGGAGGGGGGACAGACTACTACATGGCTACACCTTC. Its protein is CASRRGDRLLHGYTF.